The clone carrying this T cell receptor (beta chain) was counted ten times or more. Any symptoms of ophthalmopathy came after the first hyperthyroidism diagnosis, from which the blood sample dates. These data are taken from a study of T cells in Graves' hyperthyroidism and ophthalmopathy. This CDR3 has 14 amino acids. Germline CDR1 is SGHVS and CDR2 is FQNEAQ. V gave up 5 bases and J gave up 6 bases; unmatched junction bases: 6. RNA transcripts gave rise to amplified TCR beta CDR3 regions. The HTBI set primed first-round TCR CDR3 RT-PCR. TCRdb analysed the multiplex PCR reads with MiXCR anew, one entry per CDR3 protein. The sample holds fewer than 650,000 distinct CDR3 sequences; about 14% are singletons and the top ten take almost 6%.

The source material was blood. The chain joins TRBV7-8 to TRBJ2-7; TRBD2 matches at 11 bases. The clonotype comes from a woman aged 25-40 years with Graves' hyperthyroidism that later progressed to Graves' ophthalmopathy. CDR3 DNA sequence: TGTGCCAGCAGCCCGACTAGCGGGACGGTCGAGCAGTACTTC. Its protein product is CASSPTSGTVEQYF.